These T cell receptor beta chains were read from a single sample in a study of blood T cells in healthy people across ages. MiXCR, run by TCRdb on the 5' RACE reads, gives a single entry per CDR3 protein. This sample has more than 1.4 million distinct CDR3 sequences; around 42% occur once, and the top ten carry less than 8%. Sequenced: blood. These receptors all come from a woman aged 18-35 years in good health. CDR3s include the opening cysteine and the closing phenylalanine or tryptophan.

12	TRBV10-3	TRBJ2-7	CAISEQEDEQYF
17	TRBV12-3/TRBV12-4	TRBJ1-5	CASSFRGGQDSNQPQHF
14	TRBV12-3/TRBV12-4	TRBJ1-5	CASSYTGNNQPQHF
19	TRBV20-1	TRBJ2-3	CSARDLEGRTTNPTDTQYF
16	TRBV6-6	TRBJ1-5	CASRRSTRGVGQPQHF
16	TRBV5-5	TRBJ1-2	CASSLGLPGQSYGYTF
17	TRBV10-3	TRBJ1-1	CAISESMGVGVATEAFF
16	TRBV5-6	TRBJ2-1	CASSFRKGSSYNEQFF
14	TRBV27	TRBJ1-6	CASSPGRDNSPLHF
14	TRBV5-1	TRBJ2-1	CASSLGHPGNEQFF
15	TRBV7-2	TRBJ2-1	CASSLARLAVNEQFF
13	TRBV7-9	TRBJ2-7	CASSLGVRGEQYF
14	TRBV29-1	TRBJ2-3	CSAVDRANTDTQYF
14	TRBV4-1	TRBJ1-2	CASSQSTPGDGYTF
14	TRBV6-6	TRBJ1-6	CASSYGETNSPLHF
15	TRBV5-1	TRBJ1-1	CASGTLGTPNTEAFF
15	TRBV18	TRBJ2-3	CASSPGTAPTDTQYF
14	TRBV6-2/TRBV6-3	TRBJ1-1	CASLAGWMNTEAFF
15	TRBV3-1	TRBJ1-1	CASSPRGQPNTEAFF
12	TRBV7-9	TRBJ1-1	CAITKDNPEAFF
16	TRBV14	TRBJ1-6	CASSQGQGAKNSPLHF
16	TRBV27	-	CASGLLGQKNFKTQYF
17	TRBV5-1	TRBJ1-4	CASSATGTRLSNEKLFF
12	TRBV4-1	TRBJ1-5	CASSQGKQPQHF
13	TRBV12-3/TRBV12-4	TRBJ2-7	CASSLGLTGEQYF
14	TRBV5-1	TRBJ1-1	CASSITDVNTEAFF
10	TRBV12-3/TRBV12-4	TRBJ2-1	CASGENEQFF
14	TRBV7-2	TRBJ1-2	CASRPTGMGTRCTF
12	TRBV12-3/TRBV12-4	TRBJ1-1	CASSFGQNEAFF
11	TRBV6-5	TRBJ1-1	CASSRDREAFF
12	TRBV5-1	TRBJ2-1	CASSRGLQEQFF
14	TRBV2	TRBJ2-3	CASSIQGEMDTQYF
14	TRBV20-1	-	CSARDGTSGYEQYF
16	TRBV28	TRBJ1-6	CASSLYPGQGNSPLHF
15	TRBV6-1	TRBJ2-3	CASRPLSGRVNTQYF
16	TRBV5-6	TRBJ2-3	CASSYKTSGGADTQYF
14	TRBV20-1	TRBJ1-1	CSARGLRGDTEAFF
13	TRBV29-1	TRBJ1-1	CSAGEGPTVGAFF
16	TRBV4-1	-	CASSQEIAPSSYEQYF
11	TRBV6-1	TRBJ1-2	CASTQDMDYTF
14	TRBV10-2	-	CASSDRQGGYEQYF
16	TRBV12-3/TRBV12-4	TRBJ2-3	CASSVTGGPYTDTQYF
17	TRBV5-1	TRBJ2-4	CASSLVAGPTAKNIQYF
13	TRBV6-1	TRBJ1-5	CASIVGGRGPQHF
13	TRBV6-5	TRBJ2-7	CASSYIVASEQYF
15	TRBV27	TRBJ1-2	CASSLSARLALGYTF
16	TRBV20-1	TRBJ2-5	CSARLASGTYQETQYF
14	TRBV2	TRBJ2-5	CASSEGIGQETQYF
12	TRBV2	TRBJ2-5	CASSESSETQYF
15	TRBV20-1	TRBJ1-5	CSARGQGKSDQPQHF
15	TRBV7-9	TRBJ2-7	CASSSRTGTDYEQYF
14	TRBV7-9	TRBJ2-3	CASPELGAADTQYF
14	TRBV9	TRBJ1-1	CASRSDRGDTEAFF
16	TRBV5-1	TRBJ2-3	CASSYRAGGSTDTQYF
19	TRBV7-8	TRBJ1-2	CASSLEKMTGDRNSYGYTF